Following are 24 T cell receptor beta chains from one sample sequenced in a study of cytomegalovirus exposure and HLA in healthy donors. Using immunoSEQ multiplex PCR, the repertoire was profiled, and TCRdb retains in-frame clones only, with some absent. This sample has about 160,000 clones, with roughly nine tenths found just once. Material: PBMCs. The receptors come from a woman in her 30s in good health and CMV-seronegative.

The count of this clone is one. The chain couples TRBV5-4 to TRBJ1-2, with D possibly matching TRBD1 (6 bases). Deletions cut 4 bases from V and 2 bases from J, with 15 bases between. The CDR3 covers 15 residues. Germline V lookup: CDR1 SGHNT, CDR2 YYREEE (reference sequence). CDR3 region: CASSPGTLINYGYTF. CDR3 bases: TGTGCCAGCAGCCCCGGGACACTAATCAACTATGGCTACACCTTC.

The chain combines TRBV10-3 with TRBJ2-1; D remains unclear. Looked up from germline, CDR1 is ENHRY and CDR2 is SYGVKD. Trimming stripped 6 bases from V and 4 bases from J, with 10 bases between. The CDR3 sequence is 13 residues long. The CDR3 loop is CAISPAAYNEQFF. The CDR3, as DNA: TGTGCCATCAGCCCCGCAGCGTACAATGAGCAGTTCTTC.

This clone is a singleton in its sample. The chain joins TRBV5-8 to TRBJ2-7; TRBD1 aligns across 9 bases. The CDR3 consists of 15 residues. Trimming at V came to 1 base and at J to 6 bases, leaving 8 bases not matched to a gene. Germline V lookup: CDR1 SGHTS, CDR2 YDEGEE. The CDR3 loop is CASSLSGTGSSEQYF. Written as DNA, the CDR3 is TGTGCCAGCAGCTTGTCGGGGACAGGGTCAAGCGAGCAGTACTTC.

The rearrangement uses TRBV7-9 and TRBJ1-1, with no clear D. In germline, CDR1 is SEHNR, CDR2 FQNEAQ (reference sequence). This CDR3 has 14 residues. The V end lost 0 bases, the J end lost 8 bases, and 13 bases lay between the germline ends. The CDR3 reads CASSLAYPPLEAFF. CDR3 DNA sequence: TGTGCCAGCAGCTTAGCTTACCCCCCGCTCGAAGCTTTCTTT.

This sequence joins TRBV16 and TRBJ2-5, with 7 bases fitting TRBD2. CDR1 is KGHSY and CDR2 is FQNENV in the germline V gene. Trimming removed 0 bases from V and 3 bases from J; junction bases left unmatched: 7. The CDR3 consists of 16 residues. The DNA for the CDR3 is TGTGCCAGCAGCCAATCTGGCCGCGGGAGAGAAGAGACCCAGTACTTC. It encodes CASSQSGRGREETQYF.

V and J are TRBV27 and TRBJ1-2; perhaps TRBD1 as D (5 bases). Trimming shortened V by 0 bases and J by 6 bases, and 5 bases separated the two germline ends. CDR3 length: 12 amino acids. Germline lookup yields CDR1 MNHEY and CDR2 SMNVEV (reference sequence). The CDR3 region is CASSLSGDGYTF. The CDR3 DNA reads TGTGCCAGCAGTTTATCAGGGGATGGCTACACCTTC.

This chain uses TRBV28 with TRBJ2-3, with TRBD2 matching over 7 bases. V shed 4 bases and J 4 bases; nucleotides not matched to a gene: 5. Germline CDR1 and CDR2: MDHEN and SYDVKM. The CDR3 is 14 residues long. CDR3 region: CASSWGGEADTQYF. Written as DNA, the CDR3 is TGTGCCAGCAGTTGGGGGGGAGAGGCAGATACGCAGTATTTT.

The CDR3 sequence is CATGLSEGEQYF. The DNA of the CDR3 is TGTGCCACCGGACTCTCCGAGGGGGAGCAGTACTTC. V is TRBV7-9 and J is TRBJ2-7, with D perhaps assigned TRBD1 or TRBD2 (5 bases each). V dropped 10 bases and J dropped 7 bases, with 17 bases sitting between them. Germline lookup yields CDR1 SEHNR and CDR2 FQNEAQ (reference sequence). The length of the CDR3 is 12 residues.

The rearrangement uses TRBV6-5 and TRBJ2-7; D might be TRBD1 (5 bases). The CDR3 has 14 amino acids. The germline gives CDR1 MNHEY, CDR2 SVGAGI. V was cut by 4 bases and J by 1 base, with 11 bases left in between. This chain's CDR3 is CASSSQGKSYEQYF. The CDR3 bases are TGTGCCAGCAGTTCGCAGGGCAAATCCTACGAGCAGTACTTC.

V usage is TRBV19 and J usage is TRBJ1-3; D is unclear. CDR1 LNHDA and CDR2 SQIVND come from the germline V gene (reference sequence). V shed 3 bases and J shed 3 bases, with 9 bases lying between them. This CDR3 has 14 residues. CDR3 sequence: CASSIGQFGNTIYF. The CDR3 DNA follows: TGTGCCAGTAGTATTGGTCAATTTGGAAACACCATATATTTT.

The chain's CDR3 is CASRPPLRPIYEQYF. For the CDR3, the DNA is TGTGCCAGCAGGCCCCCTCTGAGGCCCATCTACGAGCAGTACTTC. The V gene is TRBV7-3, the J gene TRBJ2-7; D is ambiguous. CDR1 and CDR2 from the germline V gene are SGHTA and FQGTGA. CDR3 size: 15 residues. Trimming cost V 6 bases and J 3 bases, with 18 bases left between them.

The chain carries TRBV28 and TRBJ1-5; 7 bases line up with TRBD1. Germline V lookup: CDR1 MDHEN, CDR2 SYDVKM. V lost 3 bases, J lost 7 bases, and 12 bases stayed unmatched. CDR3 length equals 16 residues. The CDR3 spells CASSFPTTGIDQPQHF. CDR3 nucleotide sequence: TGTGCCAGCAGTTTTCCCACGACAGGGATTGACCAGCCCCAGCATTTT. The whole variable domain, filled in from reference TRBV28 and TRBJ1-5, reads DVKVTQSSRYLVKRTGEKVFLECVQDMDHENMFWYRQDPGLGLRLIYFSYDVKMKEKGDIPEGYSVSREKKERFSLILESASTNQTSMYLCASSFPTTGIDQPQHFGDGTRLSIL.

In this sample, this clone turned up a few times. The V gene is TRBV2, the J gene TRBJ2-7; either TRBD1 or TRBD2 may supply D (7 bases each). The CDR3 has 15 amino acids. Germline assignment: CDR1 SNHLY and CDR2 FYNNEI. Trimming shortened V by 6 bases and J by 2 bases, and 17 bases separated the two germline ends. The chain's CDR3 is CASSYQPGGAYEQYF. In nucleotides, the CDR3 is TGTGCCAGCAGCTATCAACCAGGGGGGGCCTACGAGCAGTACTTC.

The genes are TRBV7-2 and TRBJ1-3; tentatively, D is TRBD1 (5 bases). Trimming removed 5 bases from V and 4 bases from J, with 9 bases in between. CDR1 is SGHTA, CDR2 FQGNSA, per germline. CDR3 length: 13 amino acids. The CDR3 DNA reads TGTGCCAGCAGCCCTCGACAGGGAAACACCATATATTTT. Its protein is CASSPRQGNTIYF. Filled out from reference TRBV7-2 and TRBJ1-3, the complete variable domain reads GAGVSQSPSNKVTEKGKDVELRCDPISGHTALYWYRQSLGQGLEFLIYFQGNSAPDKSGLPSDRFSAERTGGSVSTLTIQRTQQEDSAVYLCASSPRQGNTIYFGEGSWLTVV.

The J gene is TRBJ1-1, the V gene TRBV5-1, with a possible D match to TRBD1 (6 bases). The CDR3 has 14 residues. V gave up 0 bases and J gave up 1 base, with 7 bases separating them. In germline, CDR1 is SGHRS, CDR2 YFSETQ. This CDR3 reads CASSLVGGNTEAFF. The CDR3 coding sequence is TGCGCCAGCAGCTTGGTAGGGGGGAACACTGAAGCTTTCTTT.

J is TRBJ2-5 and V is TRBV19; D is unresolved. V was shortened by 1 base and J by 7 bases, with 13 bases between the two germline ends. This CDR3 is 14 amino acids long. Germline values: CDR1 LNHDA, CDR2 SQIVND (reference sequence). This CDR3 is CASSIGPRDGTQYF. For the CDR3, the DNA is TGTGCCAGTAGTATAGGGCCCAGAGACGGGACCCAGTACTTC.

This sequence joins TRBV27 and TRBJ2-1, with D possibly matching TRBD1 (7 bases). From germline, CDR1 is MNHEY and CDR2 SMNVEV (reference sequence). The CDR3 spans 16 residues. V was trimmed by 1 base and J by 3 bases, leaving 13 bases between them. CDR3 in DNA: TGTGCCAGCAGTTTATATCCAGGGGGGAACTACAATGAGCAGTTCTTC. This translates into CASSLYPGGNYNEQFF.

This chain joins TRBV5-6 and TRBJ2-2; 8 bases agree with TRBD2. The CDR3 loop spans 14 amino acids. After removal of 3 bases from V and 5 bases from J, the junction contained 3 bases not matched to a gene. Germline CDR1 is SGHDT and CDR2 is YYEEEE. The CDR3 coding sequence is TGTGCCAGCAGCTCGGGACTAGTAACCGGGGAGCTGTTTTTT. It encodes CASSSGLVTGELFF.

This chain uses TRBV19 with TRBJ1-1; a weak D match, TRBD1 (5 bases). Germline assignment: CDR1 LNHDA and CDR2 SQIVND (reference sequence). Trimming cost V 7 bases and J 4 bases, with 13 bases left between them. CDR3 length equals 13 residues. The CDR3, as DNA: TGTGCCAGTACGGATGGGGCGTTCACTGAAGCTTTCTTT. Protein sequence: CASTDGAFTEAFF.

The rearrangement links TRBV7-3 to TRBJ1-1; 9 bases fit TRBD1. The CDR3 extends over 18 amino acids. The ends lost 1 base at V and 3 bases at J; junction bases unmatched: 12. The germline gives CDR1 SGHTA, CDR2 FQGTGA. CDR3 DNA sequence: TGTGCCAGCAGCTTAAGAGCTATTACAGGGGGCATGGACACTGAAGCTTTCTTT. Translating gives CASSLRAITGGMDTEAFF. The full variable domain, rest sourced from reference TRBV7-3 and TRBJ1-1, is GAGVSQTPSNKVTEKGKYVELRCDPISGHTALYWYRQSLGQGPEFLIYFQGTGAADDSGLPNDRFFAVRPEGSVSTLKIQRTERGDSAVYLCASSLRAITGGMDTEAFFGQGTRLTVV.

The chain employs TRBV6-5 and TRBJ1-4; no clear D gene. This CDR3 has 11 amino acids. V lost 4 bases, J lost 10 bases, and 7 bases lay in between. Germline CDR1 is MNHEY and CDR2 is SVGAGI. Here the CDR3 reads CASSLPIKLFF. The CDR3 DNA sequence: TGTGCCAGCAGTTTACCTATAAAACTGTTTTTT.

The chain employs TRBV12-5 and TRBJ1-5; 10 bases are a match to TRBD1. The germline CDR1 and CDR2 sequences are LGHNT and FRNRAP. CDR3 length equals 18 residues. J gave up 0 bases and V 3 bases, and 8 bases lay outside the gene matches. The CDR3 protein is CASGLVGTGAYSNQPQHF. The DNA of the CDR3 is TGTGCTAGTGGTTTAGTCGGGACAGGGGCTTATAGCAATCAGCCCCAGCATTTT.

This rearrangement joins TRBV5-4 to TRBJ2-1; TRBD2 matches 8 bases. CDR3 size: 16 residues. Germline CDR1 is SGHNT and CDR2 is YYREEE (reference sequence). V lost 0 bases to trimming and J lost 3 bases; unmatched junction nucleotides: 5. The CDR3, as DNA: TGTGCCAGCAGCTTGGAAGAGCGGGAGATCTACAATGAGCAGTTCTTC. Encoded protein: CASSLEEREIYNEQFF.

The rearrangement uses TRBV2 and TRBJ2-2; 9 bases are shared with TRBD2. Per germline, CDR1 SNHLY and CDR2 FYNNEI. This CDR3 has 13 residues. Trimming at V came to 8 bases and at J to 5 bases, leaving 3 bases not matched to a gene. The CDR3 DNA reads TGTGCCAGCCGACTAGCGGTAACCGGGGAGCTGTTTTTT. Protein: CASRLAVTGELFF.